These 25 T cell receptor beta chains share one sample of origin, sequenced in a study of T cell changes during pregnancy in multiple sclerosis. Generated by immunoSEQ multiplex PCR, the TCRdb table keeps only in-frame clones and is missing some. The sample holds roughly 47,000 clones, nearly 90% seen once. Sequencing used CD4+ T cells from peripheral blood mononuclear cells, obtained after pregnancy. The receptors stem from a female donor with multiple sclerosis, enrolled in a pregnancy study.

J is TRBJ1-5 and V is TRBV19; 9 nucleotides match TRBD1. Germline V gene sequence: CDR1 LNHDA, CDR2 SQIVND (reference sequence). CDR3 length equals 14 residues. V lost 5 bases, J lost 7 bases, and 6 bases stayed unmatched. CDR3 coding DNA: TGTGCCAGTAGTGTGGGACAGGGAACACAGCCCCAGCATTTT. It is translated as CASSVGQGTQPQHF. The whole variable domain, remainder taken from reference TRBV19 and TRBJ1-5, is DGGITQSPKYLFRKEGQNVTLSCEQNLNHDAMYWYRQDPGQGLRLIYYSQIVNDFQKGDIAEGYSVSREKKESFPLTVTSAQKNPTAFYLCASSVGQGTQPQHFGDGTRLSIL.

This clone was seen just once. The chain has TRBV28 and TRBJ2-7, with TRBD1 matching over 7 bases. V was clipped by 6 bases and J by 3 bases; unmatched bases: 14. Germline V gene sequence: CDR1 MDHEN, CDR2 SYDVKM. The CDR3 runs to 16 residues. The CDR3 is CASRRDRATPIYEQYF. In DNA form, the CDR3 reads TGTGCCAGCAGGCGCGACAGGGCTACTCCCATCTACGAGCAGTACTTC.

This chain joins TRBV5-4 and TRBJ2-5; 15 nucleotides match TRBD2. This CDR3 has 16 residues. V lost 4 bases to trimming and J lost 3 bases; unmatched junction nucleotides: 4. Germline assignment: CDR1 SGHNT and CDR2 YYREEE (reference sequence). The CDR3 DNA reads as TGTGCCAGCAGCCCGGGACTAGCGGGGGGCGAAGAGACCCAGTACTTC. Translating it yields CASSPGLAGGEETQYF.

This clone was found once. V usage is TRBV7-9 and J usage is TRBJ2-3; 11 nucleotides align to TRBD2. CDR3 length equals 15 residues. V was pared by 2 bases and J by 4 bases, with 2 bases of the junction left unmatched. Germline loops: CDR1 SEHNR, CDR2 FQNEAQ (reference sequence). This CDR3 reads CASSLSLAGADTQYF. DNA for the CDR3: TGTGCCAGCAGCTTATCACTAGCGGGAGCAGATACGCAGTATTTT. Using reference TRBV7-9 and TRBJ2-3 for the parts outside the CDR3, the full variable domain is DTGVSQNPRHKITKRGQNVTFRCDPISEHNRLYWYRQTLGQGPEFLTYFQNEAQLEKSRLLSDRFSAERPKGSFSTLEIQRTEQGDSAMYLCASSLSLAGADTQYFGPGTRLTVL.

The chain has TRBV7-8 and TRBJ2-3, with 11 positions matching TRBD2. CDR3 length: 17 amino acids. Trimming removed 5 bases from V and 0 bases from J; junction bases left unmatched: 7. Germline V gene sequence: CDR1 SGHVS, CDR2 FQNEAQ. The CDR3 sequence is CASSPRLAGPSTDTQYF. CDR3 nucleotide sequence: TGTGCCAGCAGCCCTCGACTAGCGGGGCCTAGCACAGATACGCAGTATTTT.

The chain links TRBV7-7 to TRBJ2-2; tentative D call: TRBD1 (8 bases). Per the germline V gene, CDR1 is SSHAT and CDR2 is FNYEAQ (reference sequence). The V end lost 2 bases, the J end lost 6 bases, and 10 bases lay between the germline ends. The CDR3 is made up of 14 amino acids. For the CDR3, the DNA is TGTGCCAGCAGCTTAACAGGGGGGGCCGGGGAGCTGTTTTTT. The encoded protein is CASSLTGGAGELFF.

The gene calls are TRBV19 and TRBJ1-5, with TRBD1 matching 9 bases. Germline V lookup: CDR1 LNHDA, CDR2 SQIVND (reference sequence). The CDR3 has 15 residues. With V trimmed by 0 bases and J by 7 bases, 4 bases remained unmatched. The CDR3 DNA reads as TGTGCCAGTAGTATAGAGGACAGGGGTGGACAGCCCCAGCATTTT. It codes for CASSIEDRGGQPQHF.

V and J are TRBV19 and TRBJ1-4; tentative D call: TRBD1 (5 bases). The CDR3 extends over 13 amino acids. Trimming removed 11 bases at V and 8 bases at J, with 18 bases between. Looked up from germline, CDR1 is LNHDA and CDR2 is SQIVND (reference sequence). CDR3 nucleotide sequence: TGTGCCGTCTCCAGGGCATCCGGCGAAAAACTGTTTTTT. This translates into CAVSRASGEKLFF.

V gene TRBV6-1 combines with J gene TRBJ2-5; the D is unclear. Per the germline V gene, CDR1 is MNHNS and CDR2 is SASEGT. V shed 1 base and J shed 5 bases, with 5 bases lying between them. The CDR3 has 12 amino acids. The CDR3 nucleotides read TGTGCCAGCAGTGAAGACGGGGAGACCCAGTACTTC. Its translation is CASSEDGETQYF.

V gene TRBV6-6 combines with J gene TRBJ2-1; no firm D call. This CDR3 has 12 amino acids. Germline V gene data show CDR1 as MNHNY and CDR2 as SVGAGI (reference sequence). V was trimmed by 0 bases and J by 9 bases, leaving 6 bases between them. The CDR3 region is CASSYSTTEQFF. The CDR3 bases are TGTGCCAGCAGTTACTCGACAACTGAGCAGTTCTTC.

The rearrangement links TRBV5-1 to TRBJ1-3; D is unclear. Deletions cut 2 bases from V and 2 bases from J, with 11 bases between. The germline V gene has CDR1 SGHRS and CDR2 YFSETQ. The CDR3 runs 15 residues. CDR3 DNA: TGCGCCAGCAGCTTCCAGTCTCAAACTGGAAACACCATATATTTT. This sequence encodes CASSFQSQTGNTIYF.

V gene TRBV6-1 combines with J gene TRBJ2-3; TRBD2 agrees at 13 bases. Germline V CDR1 and CDR2: MNHNS, SASEGT. There are 17 residues in the CDR3. Unmatched junction bases numbered 6, after V lost 6 bases and J lost 0 bases. CDR3 protein: CASRELAGGRSTDTQYF. The CDR3 DNA sequence: TGTGCCAGCAGGGAACTAGCGGGAGGGAGGAGCACAGATACGCAGTATTTT.

The CDR3 nucleotides read TGTGCCAGTAGTTTACCGGGACTAGCGAGCAGCACAGATACGCAGTATTTT. Translated, it gives CASSLPGLASSTDTQYF. The chain combines TRBV19 with TRBJ2-3, with TRBD2 matching 10 bases. This CDR3 comprises 17 residues. Germline loops: CDR1 LNHDA, CDR2 SQIVND (reference sequence). The junction had 8 bases not matched to a gene; V was cut back by 5 bases and J by 0 bases.

The rearrangement joins TRBV28 to TRBJ2-7; 12 bases align to TRBD1. The length of the CDR3 is 15 residues. Germline V gene lookup returns CDR1 MDHEN and CDR2 SYDVKM. The ends lost 6 bases at V and 6 bases at J; junction bases unmatched: 9. In nucleotides, the CDR3 is TGTGCCAGCAGAACCCGGGACAGGGGGCTTTCCGAGCAGTACTTC. Translation: CASRTRDRGLSEQYF.

CDR3: CASRGAWEQYF. The DNA of the CDR3 is TGTGCCAGCAGAGGGGCGTGGGAGCAGTACTTC. The chain joins TRBV25-1 to TRBJ2-7, with D possibly matching TRBD1 (5 bases). The germline V gene encodes CDR1 MGHDK and CDR2 SYGVNS. The V and J ends lost 6 bases and 7 bases respectively, with 10 bases between them. The CDR3 is made up of 11 amino acids.

This chain links TRBV14 with TRBJ1-4, with D possibly matching TRBD1 (5 bases). This CDR3 is built from 16 residues. Germline CDR1 reads SGHDN; CDR2 reads FVKESK. Trimming took off 0 bases at V and 7 bases at J, with 15 bases between the two ends. The CDR3 sequence is CASSQDVRQGGEKLFF. The CDR3 region has the DNA TGTGCCAGCAGCCAAGATGTTCGGCAGGGTGGTGAAAAACTGTTTTTT. The full variable domain, in which reference TRBV14 and TRBJ1-4 provide the parts outside the CDR3, is EAGVTQFPSHSVIEKGQTVTLRCDPISGHDNLYWYRRVMGKEIKFLLHFVKESKQDESGMPNNRFLAERTGGTYSTLKVQPAELEDSGVYFCASSQDVRQGGEKLFFGSGTQLSVL.

The genes are TRBV5-4 and TRBJ2-7; no definite D call. Germline values: CDR1 SGHNT, CDR2 YYREEE (reference sequence). Deletions cut 0 bases from V and 0 bases from J, with 7 bases between. The CDR3 loop spans 14 amino acids. The CDR3 here is CASSLGSISYEQYF. DNA of the CDR3: TGTGCCAGCAGCTTGGGCAGTATCTCCTACGAGCAGTACTTC.

Written as DNA, the CDR3 is TGTGCCAGCTCACCGGGACAGGGAACCTACGAGCAGTACTTC. This translates into CASSPGQGTYEQYF. The rearrangement joins TRBV18 to TRBJ2-7; 9 positions agree with TRBD1. Germline-derived CDR1 and CDR2 are KGHSH and LQKENI. The CDR3 has 14 amino acids. The ends lost 3 bases at V and 2 bases at J; junction bases unmatched: 2.

The rearrangement links TRBV28 to TRBJ1-2; D is possibly TRBD1 (5 bases). Trimming removed 3 bases at V and 0 bases at J, with 14 bases between. This CDR3 is built from 16 residues. The germline V gene has CDR1 MDHEN and CDR2 SYDVKM. The CDR3 DNA is TGTGCCAGCAGTTTCCCCTTTGGGGCAGCTAACTATGGCTACACCTTC. The encoded protein is CASSFPFGAANYGYTF.

The rearrangement joins TRBV7-2 to TRBJ2-7; 10 nucleotides agree with TRBD1. V shed 4 bases and J 3 bases; nucleotides not matched to a gene: 0. The CDR3 covers 13 residues. Germline V gives CDR1 SGHTA, CDR2 FQGNSA. The CDR3 bases are TGTGCCAGCAGCTGGACAGGGGGCTACGAGCAGTACTTC. Amino acids: CASSWTGGYEQYF.

The J gene is TRBJ2-2, the V gene TRBV19; 9 positions agree with TRBD1. The germline gives CDR1 LNHDA, CDR2 SQIVND (reference sequence). Trimming cost V 2 bases and J 2 bases; bases outside gene matches: 0. This CDR3 comprises 15 residues. Written as DNA, the CDR3 is TGTGCCAGTAGTATAACAGGGGGCAACACCGGGGAGCTGTTTTTT. Its protein is CASSITGGNTGELFF.

This clone was recorded a few times. This chain connects TRBV12-5 to TRBJ1-1; TRBD1 matches at 8 bases. With V trimmed by 9 bases and J by 4 bases, 4 bases remained unmatched. CDR1 and CDR2 (germline): LGHNT, FRNRAP. The CDR3 contains 12 residues. The CDR3 DNA reads TGTGCTAGCAGGGGGCCGGGCACTGAAGCTTTCTTT. Translated: CASRGPGTEAFF.

This sequence joins TRBV4-3 and TRBJ2-1; D not resolved. The CDR3 has 14 amino acids. Germline assignment: CDR1 LGHNA and CDR2 YSLEER. Deletions cut 0 bases from V and 16 bases from J, with 19 bases between. The CDR3 is CASSQDPGLSRQFF. The DNA for the CDR3 is TGCGCCAGCAGCCAAGATCCTGGCCTTTCGAGGCAATTCTTC.

This sequence joins TRBV10-3 and TRBJ2-5, with D tentatively TRBD1 (5 bases). This CDR3 has 15 residues. CDR1 and CDR2 (germline): ENHRY, SYGVKD. Between the trimmed V and J ends, which lost 4 bases and 0 bases, there was a span of 12 bases. CDR3 in amino acids: CAISVQQENQETQYF. For the CDR3, the DNA is TGTGCCATCAGTGTACAACAGGAAAACCAAGAGACCCAGTACTTC.

The chain employs TRBV6-5 and TRBJ1-2, with 8 nucleotides matching TRBD1. The length of the CDR3 is 14 residues. Germline CDR1 is MNHEY and CDR2 is SVGAGI. With 3 bases clipped from V and 10 bases from J, the junction kept 10 bases outside the gene matches. CDR3 sequence reads: CASSYQGALRHYTF. The CDR3 nucleotides read TGTGCCAGCAGTTATCAGGGGGCCCTGAGGCACTACACCTTC.